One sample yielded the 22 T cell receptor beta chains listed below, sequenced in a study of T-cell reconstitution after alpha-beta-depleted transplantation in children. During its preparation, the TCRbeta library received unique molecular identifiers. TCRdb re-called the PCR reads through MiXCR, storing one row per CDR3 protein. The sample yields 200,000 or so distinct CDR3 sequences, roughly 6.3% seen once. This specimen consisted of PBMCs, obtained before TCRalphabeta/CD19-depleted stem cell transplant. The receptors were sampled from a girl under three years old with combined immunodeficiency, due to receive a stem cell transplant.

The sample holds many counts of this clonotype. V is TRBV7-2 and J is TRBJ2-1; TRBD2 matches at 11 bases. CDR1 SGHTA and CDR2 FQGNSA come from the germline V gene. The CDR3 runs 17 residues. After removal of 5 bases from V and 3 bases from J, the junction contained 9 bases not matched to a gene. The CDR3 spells CASSPHGTSGFYNEQFF. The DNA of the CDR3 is TGTGCCAGCAGCCCCCACGGGACTAGCGGATTCTACAATGAGCAGTTCTTC.

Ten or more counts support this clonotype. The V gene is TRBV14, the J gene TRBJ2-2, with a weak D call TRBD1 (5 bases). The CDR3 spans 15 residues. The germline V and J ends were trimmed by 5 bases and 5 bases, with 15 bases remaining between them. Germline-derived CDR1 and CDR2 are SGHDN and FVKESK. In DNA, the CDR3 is TGTGCCAGCAGCGGCAGGGATCCACTTACCGGGGAGCTGTTTTTT. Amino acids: CASSGRDPLTGELFF. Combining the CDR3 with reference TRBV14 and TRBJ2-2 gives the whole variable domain EAGVTQFPSHSVIEKGQTVTLRCDPISGHDNLYWYRRVMGKEIKFLLHFVKESKQDESGMPNNRFLAERTGGTYSTLKVQPAELEDSGVYFCASSGRDPLTGELFFGEGSRLTVL.

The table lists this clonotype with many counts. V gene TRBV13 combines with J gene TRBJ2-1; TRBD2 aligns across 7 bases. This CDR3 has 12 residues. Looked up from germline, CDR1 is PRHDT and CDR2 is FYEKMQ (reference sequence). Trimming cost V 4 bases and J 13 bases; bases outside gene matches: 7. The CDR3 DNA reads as TGTGCCAGCAGCTCAATGGGGGGGGGACAGTTCTTC. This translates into CASSSMGGGQFF.

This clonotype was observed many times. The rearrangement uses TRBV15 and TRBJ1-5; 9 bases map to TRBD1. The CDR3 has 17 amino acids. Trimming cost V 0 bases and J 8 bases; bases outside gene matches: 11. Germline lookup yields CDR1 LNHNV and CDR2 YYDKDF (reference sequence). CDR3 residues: CATSRDLGTGLREPQHF. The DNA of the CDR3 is TGTGCCACCAGCAGAGATCTCGGGACAGGGCTTAGAGAGCCCCAGCATTTT.

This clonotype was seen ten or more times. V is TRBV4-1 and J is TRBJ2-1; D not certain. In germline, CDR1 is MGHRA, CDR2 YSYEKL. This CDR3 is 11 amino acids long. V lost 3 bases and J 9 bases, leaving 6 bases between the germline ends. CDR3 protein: CASSQGLEQFF. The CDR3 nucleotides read TGCGCCAGCAGCCAGGGCCTTGAGCAGTTCTTC.

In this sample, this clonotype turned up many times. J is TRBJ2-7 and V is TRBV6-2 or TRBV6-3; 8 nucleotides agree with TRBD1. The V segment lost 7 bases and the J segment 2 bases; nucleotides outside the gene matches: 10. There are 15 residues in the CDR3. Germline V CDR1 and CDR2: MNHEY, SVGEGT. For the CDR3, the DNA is TGTGCCAGCACCTCCGAAGACAGGGGAGCCTACGAGCAGTACTTC. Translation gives CASTSEDRGAYEQYF.

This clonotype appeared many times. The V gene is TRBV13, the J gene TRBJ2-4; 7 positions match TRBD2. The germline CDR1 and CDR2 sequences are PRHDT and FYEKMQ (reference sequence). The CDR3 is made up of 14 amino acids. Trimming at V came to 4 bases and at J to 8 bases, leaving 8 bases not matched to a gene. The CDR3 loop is CASSYLGGIDIQYF. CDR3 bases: TGTGCCAGCAGCTACCTCGGGGGGATTGACATTCAGTACTTC.

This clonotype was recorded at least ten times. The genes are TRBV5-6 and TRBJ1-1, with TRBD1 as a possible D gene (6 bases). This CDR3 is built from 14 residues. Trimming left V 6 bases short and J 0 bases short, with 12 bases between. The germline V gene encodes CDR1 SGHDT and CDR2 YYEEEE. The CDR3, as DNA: TGTGCCAGCATCGTAGGGGGTTTGAACACTGAAGCTTTCTTT. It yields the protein CASIVGGLNTEAFF.

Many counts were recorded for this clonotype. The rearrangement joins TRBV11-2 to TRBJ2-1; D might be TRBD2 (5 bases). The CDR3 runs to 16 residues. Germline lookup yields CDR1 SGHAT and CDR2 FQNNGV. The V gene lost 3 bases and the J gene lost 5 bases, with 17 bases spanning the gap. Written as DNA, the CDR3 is TGTGCCAGCAGCTTCCTTGTCGGGGAACTCAACAATGAGCAGTTCTTC. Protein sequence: CASSFLVGELNNEQFF. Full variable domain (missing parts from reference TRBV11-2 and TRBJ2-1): EAGVAQSPRYKIIEKRQSVAFWCNPISGHATLYWYQQILGQGPKLLIQFQNNGVVDDSQLPKDRFSAERLKGVDSTLKIQPAKLEDSAVYLCASSFLVGELNNEQFFGPGTRLTVL.

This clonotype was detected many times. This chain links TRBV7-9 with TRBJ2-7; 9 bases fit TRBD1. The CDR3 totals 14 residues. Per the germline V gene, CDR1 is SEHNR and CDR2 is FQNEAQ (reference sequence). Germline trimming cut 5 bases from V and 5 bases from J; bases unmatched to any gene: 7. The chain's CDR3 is CASSPGTGLDEQYF. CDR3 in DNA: TGTGCCAGCAGCCCAGGGACAGGGTTAGACGAGCAGTACTTC.

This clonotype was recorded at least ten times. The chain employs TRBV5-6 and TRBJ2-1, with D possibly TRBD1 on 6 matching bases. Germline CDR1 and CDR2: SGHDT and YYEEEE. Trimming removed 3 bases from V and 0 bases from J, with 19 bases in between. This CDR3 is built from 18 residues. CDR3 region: CASSWGSTGAYSYNEQFF. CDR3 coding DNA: TGTGCCAGCAGCTGGGGGTCGACAGGTGCGTACTCCTACAATGAGCAGTTCTTC.

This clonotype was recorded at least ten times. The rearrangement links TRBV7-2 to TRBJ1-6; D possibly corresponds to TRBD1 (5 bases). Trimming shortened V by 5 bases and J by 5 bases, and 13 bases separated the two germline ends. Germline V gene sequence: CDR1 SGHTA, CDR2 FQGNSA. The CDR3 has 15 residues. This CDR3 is CASSLMGRDNSPLHF. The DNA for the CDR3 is TGTGCCAGCAGCCTGATGGGCAGGGATAATTCACCCCTCCACTTT.

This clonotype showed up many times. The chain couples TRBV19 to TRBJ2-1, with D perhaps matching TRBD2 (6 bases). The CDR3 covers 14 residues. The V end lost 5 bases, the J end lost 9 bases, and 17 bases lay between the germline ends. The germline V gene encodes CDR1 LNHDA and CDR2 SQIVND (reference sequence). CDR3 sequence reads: CASSPLTGVSEQFF. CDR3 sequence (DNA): TGTGCCAGTAGTCCCCTAACGGGAGTAAGTGAGCAGTTCTTC.

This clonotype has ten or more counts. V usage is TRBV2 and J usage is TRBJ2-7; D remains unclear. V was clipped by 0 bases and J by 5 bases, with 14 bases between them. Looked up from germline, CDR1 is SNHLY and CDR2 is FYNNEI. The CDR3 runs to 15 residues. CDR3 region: CASSEARGFYDEQYF. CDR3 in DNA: TGTGCCAGCAGTGAAGCGCGTGGGTTCTACGACGAGCAGTACTTC.

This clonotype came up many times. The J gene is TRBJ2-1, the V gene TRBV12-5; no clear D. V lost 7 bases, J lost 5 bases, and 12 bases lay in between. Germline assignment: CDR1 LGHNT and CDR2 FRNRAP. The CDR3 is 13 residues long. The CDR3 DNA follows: TGTGCTAGTGAGTGGTGGGGAAACAATGAGCAGTTCTTC. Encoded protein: CASEWWGNNEQFF.

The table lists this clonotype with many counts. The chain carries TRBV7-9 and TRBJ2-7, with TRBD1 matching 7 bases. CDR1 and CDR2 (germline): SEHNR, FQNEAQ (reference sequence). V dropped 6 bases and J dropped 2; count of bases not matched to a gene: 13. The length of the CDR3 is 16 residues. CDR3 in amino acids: CASSFREYRGTYEQYF. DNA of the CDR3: TGTGCCAGCAGTTTTAGGGAGTACAGGGGTACCTACGAGCAGTACTTC.

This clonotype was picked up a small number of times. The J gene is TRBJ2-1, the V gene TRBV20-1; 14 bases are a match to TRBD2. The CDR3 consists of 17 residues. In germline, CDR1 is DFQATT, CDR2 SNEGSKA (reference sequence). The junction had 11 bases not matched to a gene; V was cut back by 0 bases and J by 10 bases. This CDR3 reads CSARDGRTSGGPYEQFF. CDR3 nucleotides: TGCAGTGCTAGAGATGGTCGGACTAGCGGGGGGCCTTACGAGCAGTTCTTC.

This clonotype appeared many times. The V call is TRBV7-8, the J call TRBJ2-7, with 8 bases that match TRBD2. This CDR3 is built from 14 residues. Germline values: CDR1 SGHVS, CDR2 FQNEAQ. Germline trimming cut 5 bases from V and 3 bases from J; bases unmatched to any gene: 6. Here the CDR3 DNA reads TGTGCCAGCAGCCGCACGGGACTAGACTACGAGCAGTACTTC. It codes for CASSRTGLDYEQYF.

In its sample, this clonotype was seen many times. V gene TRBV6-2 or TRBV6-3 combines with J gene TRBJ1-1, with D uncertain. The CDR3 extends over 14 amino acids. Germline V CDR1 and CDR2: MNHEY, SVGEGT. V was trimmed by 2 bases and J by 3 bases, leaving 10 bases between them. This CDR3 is CASSYSGIYTEAFF. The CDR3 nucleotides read TGTGCCAGCAGTTACAGCGGGATCTACACTGAAGCTTTCTTT.

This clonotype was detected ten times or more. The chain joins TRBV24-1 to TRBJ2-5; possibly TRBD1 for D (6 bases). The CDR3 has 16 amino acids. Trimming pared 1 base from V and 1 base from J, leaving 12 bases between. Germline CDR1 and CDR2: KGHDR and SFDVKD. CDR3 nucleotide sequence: TGTGCCACCAGTGATTTTACAGGGCTCGTCCAAGAGACCCAGTACTTC. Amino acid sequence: CATSDFTGLVQETQYF.

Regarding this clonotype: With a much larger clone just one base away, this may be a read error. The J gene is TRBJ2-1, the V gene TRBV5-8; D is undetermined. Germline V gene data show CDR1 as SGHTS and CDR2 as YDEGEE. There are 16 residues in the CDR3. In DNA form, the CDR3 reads TGTGGCAGCAGCTTGGTAGCCCAGGTGAACTACAATGAGCAGTTCTTC. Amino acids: CGSSLVAQVNYNEQFF.

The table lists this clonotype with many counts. CDR3 residues: CASSLAVGSEQFF. The DNA for the CDR3 is TGTGCCAGCAGCTTAGCGGTTGGGTCGGAGCAGTTCTTC. The rearrangement links TRBV7-8 to TRBJ2-1; D is uncertain. Germline V lookup: CDR1 SGHVS, CDR2 FQNEAQ. The V end was cut by 0 bases, the J end by 10 bases, with 10 bases between. The CDR3 runs to 13 residues. Complete variable domain (other parts from reference TRBV7-8 and TRBJ2-1): GAGVSQSPRYKVAKRGQDVALRCDPISGHVSLFWYQQALGQGPEFLTYFQNEAQLDKSGLPSDRFFAERPEGSVSTLKIQRTQQEDSAVYLCASSLAVGSEQFFGPGTRLTVL.